Listed below are T cell receptor beta chains from one sample, sequenced in a study of T cells after yellow fever vaccination. TCRdb called the 5' RACE reads again in MiXCR, with one record for every CDR3 protein. The sample lists 150,000 to 200,000 distinct CDR3 sequences, about a tenth seen once, with roughly 33% in the top ten. The source was CD8+ T cells sorted from PBMCs, collected 45 days after the yellow fever booster vaccination. Every receptor here comes from a man between 18 and 29 years old who received the YFV17D yellow fever vaccine. Each CDR3 is given with its conserved first and last residue. Fields, in order: D gene, V gene, clone size, J gene, CDR3 DNA, CDR3 protein. D genes are given only for firm matches. Not every row has a clone size; where given, it reads once, few, many or a size class.

-	TRBV7-9	few	TRBJ1-4	TGTGCCAGCAGCCAGTATGGCGGCTCCACTAATGAAAAACTGTTTTTT	CASSQYGGSTNEKLFF
-	TRBV28	many	TRBJ2-4	TGTGCCAGCAGTTTGGTGGAGGGTTCGACCAAAAACATTCAGTACTTC	CASSLVEGSTKNIQYF
TRBD2	TRBV5-4	-	TRBJ2-1	TGTGCCAGCAGCCCAGTCAGCGGGGGGGCCTACAATGAGCAGTTCTTC	CASSPVSGGAYNEQFF
-	TRBV5-1	few	TRBJ2-2	TGCGCCAGCAGCTTGGGGGCGAGGGCGAACACCGGGGAGCTGTTTTTT	CASSLGARANTGELFF
-	TRBV6-5	few	TRBJ1-5	TGTGCCAGCAGTGCAGAAACCCGGGAGGGAGCTGCCCAGCATTTT	CASSAETREGAAQHF
TRBD1	TRBV9	few	TRBJ2-3	TGTGCCAGCAGCGTATATAACAGGGGGCAGGATACGCAGTATTTT	CASSVYNRGQDTQYF
-	TRBV7-9	many	TRBJ1-1	TGTGCCAGCAGCTCAGCCAACACTGAAGCTTTCTTT	CASSSANTEAFF
-	TRBV3-1	few	TRBJ2-1	TGTGCCAGCAGACCGGCCGCCGGGGCCTTCAATGAGCAGTTCTTC	CASRPAAGAFNEQFF
TRBD1	TRBV4-3	few	TRBJ1-2	TGCGCCAGCAGCCAAAGGACAGGGACGGGCTACACCTTC	CASSQRTGTGYTF
-	TRBV19	-	TRBJ1-1	TGTGCCAGTAGTATTTTGGCAGGCACTGAAGCTTTCTTT	CASSILAGTEAFF
TRBD1	TRBV4-2	many	TRBJ2-7	TGTGCCAGCAGTCAGACAGGGGATTATGTCTACGAGCAGTACTTC	CASSQTGDYVYEQYF
-	TRBV6-2/TRBV6-3	-	TRBJ2-6	TGTGCCAGCAGTAGGCCGGGACAATCCGGGGCCAACGTCCTGACTTTC	CASSRPGQSGANVLTF
-	TRBV5-1	-	TRBJ2-7	TGCGCCAGCAGCTTCGGGGTGGGGTACGAGCAGTACTTC	CASSFGVGYEQYF
-	TRBV6-4	many	TRBJ2-1	TGTGCCAGCAGCTCGGCGGGGGAGGGGGATGAGCAGTTCTTC	CASSSAGEGDEQFF
-	TRBV7-9	few	TRBJ2-1	TGTGCCAGCAGCTTAGAGGGGGAAGTCTATGAGCAGTTCTTC	CASSLEGEVYEQFF
-	TRBV6-6	-	TRBJ2-1	TGTGCCAGCAGTTACTCAGAGTCGGCTAGCGCCGTCAATGAGCAGTTCTTC	CASSYSESASAVNEQFF
-	TRBV5-1	few	TRBJ1-6	TGCGCCAGCAGCTTGAATTTCGTTGAGTTAGGATCACCCCTCCACTTT	CASSLNFVELGSPLHF
TRBD1	TRBV12-3/TRBV12-4	few	TRBJ2-7	TGTGCCAGCAGTTCGGACAGGGGCCCCTACGAGCAGTACTTC	CASSSDRGPYEQYF
-	TRBV27	many	TRBJ2-4	TGTGCCAGCAGTTTATCAGGGCAGATCCTAGCCAAAAACATTCAGTACTTC	CASSLSGQILAKNIQYF
TRBD1	TRBV19	-	TRBJ2-7	TGTGCCAGTAGCTGGGACAGTCTTGGTTACGAGCAGTACTTC	CASSWDSLGYEQYF
-	TRBV7-2	many	TRBJ2-6	TGTGCCAGCAGCTTTCGAGCCAACGTCCTGACTTTC	CASSFRANVLTF
TRBD2	TRBV27	-	TRBJ2-7	TGTGCCAGCAGTTTGACTAGCGGGGGGGCCTACGAGCAGTACTTC	CASSLTSGGAYEQYF
-	TRBV5-5	many	TRBJ2-7	TGTGCCAGCAGCTTAGCGTACGAGCAGTACTTC	CASSLAYEQYF
-	TRBV7-9	many	TRBJ2-3	TGTGCCAGCAGCTGGGACCTAAGCACAGATACGCAGTATTTT	CASSWDLSTDTQYF
-	TRBV27	-	TRBJ1-1	TGTGCCAGCACCTCCGCTCCTTGGACTGAAGCTTTCTTT	CASTSAPWTEAFF
-	TRBV7-9	few	TRBJ1-2	TGTGCCAGCAGCTTAGGCGAACCTAACTATGGCTACACCTTC	CASSLGEPNYGYTF
-	TRBV27	-	TRBJ2-1	TGTGCCAGCAGCCCTTTTGTTGGGGGAACAATGAGAAAGCAGTTCTTC	CASSPFVGGTMRKQFF
-	TRBV5-1	many	TRBJ2-7	TGCGCCAGCAGCGCCCCCTCAGGGAGGTTGGACTACGAGCAGTACTTC	CASSAPSGRLDYEQYF
-	TRBV7-6	many	TRBJ1-6	TGTGCCAGCAGCCCCCAGAGCTCCTATAATTCACCCCTCCACTTT	CASSPQSSYNSPLHF